This entry features one T cell receptor (beta chain) sequence. Its antigen is not known. Unique molecular identifiers were incorporated into the prepared TCRbeta library. Each CDR3 protein gets one entry after TCRdb re-called the PCR reads with MiXCR. The table includes a few hundred thousand distinct CDR3 sequences, 27% detected once. This sample stems from a study of T-cell reconstitution after alpha-beta-depleted transplantation in children. There are 16 residues in the CDR3. The junction had 5 bases not matched to a gene; V was cut back by 0 bases and J by 3 bases. Per germline, CDR1 DFQATT and CDR2 SNEGSKA (reference sequence). Study-wide findings and caveats: Expanded clones from the graft, numbering several hundred, reportedly supplied alpha-beta T cells about two months after transplant. There were some patients whose high TCRbeta diversity at day 60 came from surviving recipient T cells and thymic progenitors.

Here the sequenced sample was PBMCs, taken before TCRalphabeta/CD19-depleted stem cell transplant. This clonotype originated in a boy younger than two with Wiskott-Aldrich syndrome, due to receive a stem cell transplant. This chain links TRBV20-1 with TRBJ2-2, with 9 bases identical to TRBD2. CDR3 residues: CSARDPREGYTGELFF. CDR3 sequence (DNA): TGCAGTGCTAGAGATCCGCGGGAGGGGTACACCGGGGAGCTGTTTTTT.